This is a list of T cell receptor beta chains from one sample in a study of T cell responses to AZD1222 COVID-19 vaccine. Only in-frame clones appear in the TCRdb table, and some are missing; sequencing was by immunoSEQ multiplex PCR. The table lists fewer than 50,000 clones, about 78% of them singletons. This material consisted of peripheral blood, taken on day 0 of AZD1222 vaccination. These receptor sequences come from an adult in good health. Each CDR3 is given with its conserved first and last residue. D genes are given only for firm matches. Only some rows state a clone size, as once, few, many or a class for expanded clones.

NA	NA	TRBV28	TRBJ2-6	TGTGCCAGCAGTTCCCGGACAGTCTCCGGGGCCAACGTCCTGACTTTC	CASSSRTVSGANVLTF
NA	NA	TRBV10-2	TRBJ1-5	TGCGCCAGCAGTGTAACGGAGGGAGGCCCCCAGCATTTT	CASSVTEGGPQHF
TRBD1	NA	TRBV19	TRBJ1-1	TGTGCCAGTAGTCCTGCGACAGGGGCTGAAGCTTTCTTT	CASSPATGAEAFF
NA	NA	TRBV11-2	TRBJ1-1	TGTGCCAGCAGCTTAGACGCGGCGGTAAAAGGCACTGAAGCTTTCTTT	CASSLDAAVKGTEAFF
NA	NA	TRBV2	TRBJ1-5	TGTGCCAGCAGTGAAACACTCGGGGGTCAGCCCCAGCATTTT	CASSETLGGQPQHF
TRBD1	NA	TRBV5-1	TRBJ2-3	TGCGCCAGCAGCTTGGACAGGGGGGATAGCACAGATACGCAGTATTTT	CASSLDRGDSTDTQYF
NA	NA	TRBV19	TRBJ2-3	TGTGCCAGTAGTATGGACTCTGGGGGCGGGGGCACAGATACGCAGTATTTT	CASSMDSGGGGTDTQYF
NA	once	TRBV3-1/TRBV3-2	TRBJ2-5	TGTGCCAGCAGCAAAGACCGCCAAGAGACCCAGTACTTC	CASSKDRQETQYF
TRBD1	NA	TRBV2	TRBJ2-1	TGTGCCAGCAGTGCAGCAGGGGGATCCTACAATGAGCAGTTCTTC	CASSAAGGSYNEQFF
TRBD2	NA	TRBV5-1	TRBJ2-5	TGCGCCAGCAGCTTGGGACTAGCGGGGGCCCACCAAGAGACCCAGTACTTC	CASSLGLAGAHQETQYF